Listed below are T cell receptor beta chains from one sample, sequenced in a study of blood T cells in healthy people across ages. One entry per CDR3 protein, called by TCRdb with MiXCR from the 5' RACE reads. The data contain 1.8 million or so distinct CDR3 sequences, 39% of them singletons. Sequences were obtained from blood. All receptors derive from a human donor in good health. Each CDR3 is given with its conserved first and last residue. D genes are given only for firm matches. Rows may omit the clone size; those that give it use once, few, many or a size class.

CDR3 protein: CATSDQRQTGRGEQYF
CDR3 DNA: TGTGCCACCAGTGATCAACGACAGACCGGACGAGGGGAGCAGTACTTC
D gene: .
V gene: TRBV24-1
J gene: TRBJ2-7
clone size: many

CDR3 protein: CRAGTGDQETQYF
CDR3 DNA: TGCAGGGCTGGAACAGGAGACCAAGAGACCCAGTACTTC
D gene: .
V gene: TRBV20-1
J gene: TRBJ2-5
clone size: .

CDR3 protein: CATSDRDRSYGYTF
CDR3 DNA: TGTGCCACCAGTGATCGGGACAGGTCCTATGGCTACACCTTC
D gene: TRBD1
V gene: TRBV24-1
J gene: TRBJ1-2
clone size: .

CDR3 protein: CASSQDRMDYGYTF
CDR3 DNA: TGCGCCAGCAGCCAAGATCGAATGGACTATGGCTACACCTTC
D gene: .
V gene: TRBV4-3
J gene: TRBJ1-2
clone size: few

CDR3 protein: CASSVGVGTSGGRSYNEQFF
CDR3 DNA: TGTGCCAGCAGCGTAGGTGTTGGGACTAGCGGGGGGCGATCCTACAATGAGCAGTTCTTC
D gene: TRBD2
V gene: TRBV9
J gene: TRBJ2-1
clone size: few

CDR3 protein: CASSRDSTSYEQYF
CDR3 DNA: TGTGCCAGCAGCCGGGACAGCACATCCTACGAGCAGTACTTC
D gene: TRBD1
V gene: TRBV27
J gene: TRBJ2-7
clone size: .

CDR3 protein: CASSLDMGALITDEQYF
CDR3 DNA: TGTGCCAGCAGCTTAGACATGGGAGCTTTAATAACTGACGAGCAGTACTTC
D gene: .
V gene: TRBV7-2
J gene: TRBJ2-7
clone size: .

CDR3 protein: CSARRATEQFF
CDR3 DNA: TGCAGTGCTAGGAGGGCCACTGAGCAGTTCTTC
D gene: .
V gene: TRBV20-1
J gene: TRBJ2-1
clone size: few

CDR3 protein: CASSPQVPYGYTF
CDR3 DNA: TGTGCCAGCAGTCCGCAAGTCCCCTATGGCTACACCTTC
D gene: .
V gene: TRBV6-5
J gene: TRBJ1-2
clone size: few

CDR3 protein: CASSPGQRNGYTF
CDR3 DNA: TGTGCCAGCAGCCCGGGACAGAGGAATGGCTACACCTTC
D gene: TRBD1
V gene: TRBV5-4
J gene: TRBJ1-2
clone size: .

CDR3 protein: CSARDSGRVEAFF
CDR3 DNA: TGCAGTGCTAGAGATTCAGGGAGGGTTGAAGCTTTCTTT
D gene: .
V gene: TRBV20-1
J gene: TRBJ1-1
clone size: few

CDR3 protein: CAISELAGTFFYEQYF
CDR3 DNA: TGTGCCATCAGTGAACTAGCGGGCACCTTTTTCTACGAGCAGTACTTC
D gene: TRBD2
V gene: TRBV10-3
J gene: TRBJ2-7
clone size: few

CDR3 protein: CASSEALIPDTQYF
CDR3 DNA: TGTGCCAGCAGTGAAGCGCTAATACCAGATACGCAGTATTTT
D gene: .
V gene: TRBV2
J gene: TRBJ2-3
clone size: .

CDR3 protein: CASSPRLAPSSYNERFF
CDR3 DNA: TGCGCCAGCAGCCCCCGACTAGCGCCGAGCTCCTACAATGAGCGGTTCTTC
D gene: TRBD2
V gene: TRBV9
J gene: TRBJ2-1
clone size: .

CDR3 protein: CASSQGGRSNYGYTF
CDR3 DNA: TGCGCCAGCAGCCAAGGGGGGCGCTCTAACTATGGCTACACCTTC
D gene: .
V gene: TRBV4-1
J gene: TRBJ1-2
clone size: .

CDR3 protein: CSARIPGPWDNEQFF
CDR3 DNA: TGCAGTGCTAGGATCCCCGGGCCCTGGGACAATGAGCAGTTCTTC
D gene: .
V gene: TRBV20-1
J gene: TRBJ2-1
clone size: .

CDR3 protein: CASSNRGVVQEYEKLFF
CDR3 DNA: TGTGCCAGCAGCAACCGGGGTGTGGTCCAGGAGTATGAAAAACTGTTTTTT
D gene: .
V gene: TRBV7-9
J gene: TRBJ1-4
clone size: once

CDR3 protein: CSAREAGAYSSYNEQFF
CDR3 DNA: TGCAGTGCTAGAGAAGCGGGGGCCTACAGCTCCTACAATGAGCAGTTCTTC
D gene: TRBD2
V gene: TRBV20-1
J gene: TRBJ2-1
clone size: few

CDR3 protein: CASSFDDSRETQYF
CDR3 DNA: TGTGCCAGCAGTTTTGATGACAGCCGAGAGACCCAGTACTTC
D gene: .
V gene: TRBV2
J gene: TRBJ2-5
clone size: .

CDR3 protein: CAISEREAETQYF
CDR3 DNA: TGTGCCATCAGTGAAAGAGAAGCGGAGACCCAGTACTTC
D gene: .
V gene: TRBV10-3
J gene: TRBJ2-5
clone size: .

CDR3 protein: CSARVGSSDTEAFF
CDR3 DNA: TGCAGTGCTAGAGTCGGAAGTTCAGACACTGAAGCTTTCTTT
D gene: .
V gene: TRBV20-1
J gene: TRBJ1-1
clone size: .

CDR3 protein: CASSPRALGPQETQYF
CDR3 DNA: TGTGCCAGCAGCCCCAGGGCCCTAGGTCCCCAAGAGACCCAGTACTTC
D gene: .
V gene: TRBV7-3
J gene: TRBJ2-5
clone size: many

CDR3 protein: CSVVSGGAYEQFF
CDR3 DNA: TGCAGCGTTGTTAGCGGGGGGGCCTATGAGCAGTTCTTC
D gene: TRBD2
V gene: TRBV29-1
J gene: TRBJ2-1
clone size: few

CDR3 protein: CASSLGGDAFF
CDR3 DNA: TGTGCCAGCAGCTTAGGAGGGGATGCTTTCTTT
D gene: .
V gene: TRBV7-9
J gene: TRBJ1-1
clone size: .

CDR3 protein: CSALRDREGAGYEQYF
CDR3 DNA: TGCAGTGCTCTCCGGGACAGGGAAGGGGCGGGCTACGAGCAGTACTTC
D gene: TRBD1
V gene: TRBV20-1
J gene: TRBJ2-7
clone size: .

CDR3 protein: CASSQGLRGAYGYNEQFF
CDR3 DNA: TGCGCCAGCAGCCAAGGTTTGCGGGGGGCATATGGATACAATGAGCAGTTCTTC
D gene: TRBD2
V gene: TRBV4-3
J gene: TRBJ2-1
clone size: .

CDR3 protein: CASSQDHQGWNTEAFF
CDR3 DNA: TGCGCCAGCAGCCAAGATCACCAGGGATGGAACACTGAAGCTTTCTTT
D gene: .
V gene: TRBV4-3
J gene: TRBJ1-1
clone size: once

CDR3 protein: CASSSHPQAVFF
CDR3 DNA: TGTGCCAGCAGCTCTCACCCACAGGCCGTTTTCTTT
D gene: .
V gene: TRBV3-1
J gene: TRBJ1-1
clone size: .

CDR3 protein: CATSRSATNEELFF
CDR3 DNA: TGTGCCACCAGCAGGTCCGCAACTAATGAAGAACTGTTTTTT
D gene: .
V gene: TRBV15
J gene: TRBJ1-4
clone size: few

CDR3 protein: CSSSFLSGGIYEQYF
CDR3 DNA: TGTTCCAGCAGCTTCCTTAGCGGGGGGATCTACGAGCAGTACTTC
D gene: TRBD2
V gene: TRBV5-5
J gene: TRBJ2-7
clone size: .

CDR3 protein: CASSLGRDKIGGYTF
CDR3 DNA: TGTGCCAGCAGCTTAGGCAGGGACAAAATAGGCGGCTACACCTTC
D gene: .
V gene: TRBV13
J gene: TRBJ1-2
clone size: .

CDR3 protein: CSAKPSGTEDTQYF
CDR3 DNA: TGCAGTGCTAAACCTAGCGGGACAGAAGATACGCAGTATTTT
D gene: TRBD2
V gene: TRBV20-1
J gene: TRBJ2-3
clone size: .

CDR3 protein: CASSVGTVRAPIKPFF
CDR3 DNA: TGTGCCAGCAGCGTGGGGACAGTTCGAGCACCGATAAAGCCTTTCTTT
D gene: TRBD1
V gene: TRBV7-9
J gene: TRBJ1-1
clone size: .

CDR3 protein: CASAGQVSLYGYTF
CDR3 DNA: TGTGCCAGCGCCGGACAGGTCTCCCTCTATGGCTACACCTTC
D gene: TRBD1
V gene: TRBV28
J gene: TRBJ1-2
clone size: few

CDR3 protein: CASKLYNEQFF
CDR3 DNA: TGTGCCAGCAAACTCTACAATGAGCAGTTCTTC
D gene: .
V gene: TRBV6-5
J gene: TRBJ2-1
clone size: many

CDR3 protein: CSARGGGSTEAFF
CDR3 DNA: TGCAGTGCTAGAGGAGGGGGCAGCACTGAAGCTTTCTTT
D gene: TRBD1
V gene: TRBV20-1
J gene: TRBJ1-1
clone size: .

CDR3 protein: CASSHHLRGYSNQPQHF
CDR3 DNA: TGTGCCAGCAGTCACCACCTTCGGGGATATAGCAATCAGCCCCAGCATTTT
D gene: .
V gene: TRBV6-8
J gene: TRBJ1-5
clone size: .

CDR3 protein: CASSLRPGTGENEQYF
CDR3 DNA: TGCGCCAGCAGCCTGCGGCCGGGGACAGGGGAGAACGAGCAGTACTTC
D gene: TRBD1
V gene: TRBV5-1
J gene: TRBJ2-7
clone size: few

CDR3 protein: CATSRYNSHEQFF
CDR3 DNA: TGTGCCACCAGCAGATATAACAGCCATGAGCAGTTCTTC
D gene: .
V gene: TRBV15
J gene: TRBJ2-1
clone size: once

CDR3 protein: CASSLSAGGTTDTQYF
CDR3 DNA: TGTGCCAGCAGTTTGTCCGCCGGTGGGACCACAGATACGCAGTATTTT
D gene: .
V gene: TRBV6-2/TRBV6-3
J gene: TRBJ2-3
clone size: .

CDR3 protein: CASSPSTGVNTEAFF
CDR3 DNA: TGTGCCAGCAGCCCCTCGACAGGAGTGAACACTGAAGCTTTCTTT
D gene: .
V gene: TRBV7-2
J gene: TRBJ1-1
clone size: few

CDR3 protein: CASSFGQGTQHF
CDR3 DNA: TGTGCCAGCAGCTTTGGACAGGGCACCCAGCATTTT
D gene: TRBD1
V gene: TRBV7-2
J gene: TRBJ1-5
clone size: .

CDR3 protein: CASSLGSGRGYTGELFF
CDR3 DNA: TGTGCCAGCAGCTTGGGGTCGGGGAGGGGCTACACCGGGGAGCTGTTTTTT
D gene: TRBD2
V gene: TRBV7-8
J gene: TRBJ2-2
clone size: .

CDR3 protein: CSVEVGQGANEQFF
CDR3 DNA: TGCAGCGTTGAGGTGGGACAGGGGGCGAATGAGCAGTTCTTC
D gene: TRBD1
V gene: TRBV29-1
J gene: TRBJ2-1
clone size: few

CDR3 protein: CASSSYSGERGETQYF
CDR3 DNA: TGTGCCAGCAGCTCATACTCAGGGGAACGGGGAGAGACCCAGTACTTC
D gene: .
V gene: TRBV7-2
J gene: TRBJ2-5
clone size: .

CDR3 protein: CASSTGLAGEKLHTDTQYF
CDR3 DNA: TGTGCCAGCAGTACGGGACTAGCGGGGGAGAAACTTCACACAGATACGCAGTATTTT
D gene: TRBD2
V gene: TRBV13
J gene: TRBJ2-3
clone size: .

CDR3 protein: CASSAGQQYEQYF
CDR3 DNA: TGTGCCAGCAGCGCGGGACAGCAGTACGAGCAGTATTTT
D gene: TRBD1
V gene: TRBV9
J gene: TRBJ2-3
clone size: .

CDR3 protein: CASSPLGGATYEQYF
CDR3 DNA: TGTGCCAGCAGCCCCTTGGGGGGGGCAACCTACGAGCAGTACTTC
D gene: .
V gene: TRBV28
J gene: TRBJ2-7
clone size: .